Presented here are 24 T cell receptor beta chains from one specimen sequenced in a study of blood T cell repertoires in COVID-19. TCRdb keeps only in-frame clones here, not all; method: immunoSEQ multiplex PCR. Of some 350,000 clones listed, about nine tenths were seen once; the top ten hold just under 6.5%. Sequencing was performed on peripheral blood. The origin of the receptors is a woman in her fifties or sixties with COVID-19, enrolled during active disease.

CDR3 loop: CASSELGGATNEQYF. The CDR3 DNA follows: TGTGCCAGCAGTGAATTGGGTGGGGCGACCAACGAGCAGTACTTC. V gene TRBV6-1 combines with J gene TRBJ2-7; tentative D call: TRBD1 (5 bases). The V end lost 2 bases, the J end lost 5 bases, and 16 bases lay between the germline ends. The V gene's germline CDR1 is MNHNS and CDR2 SASEGT. CDR3 size: 15 residues.

The chain has TRBV5-1 and TRBJ2-2; no definite D call. In germline, CDR1 is SGHRS, CDR2 YFSETQ. This CDR3 has 14 amino acids. V lost 4 bases and J lost 0, with 7 bases in between. CDR3 nucleotides: TGCGCCAGCAGCCTAAATACGAACACCGGGGAGCTGTTTTTT. This gives the protein CASSLNTNTGELFF.

The V call is TRBV4-3, the J call TRBJ2-3, with D unresolved. CDR3 length: 14 amino acids. V lost 4 bases and J lost 1, with 9 bases in between. Per germline, CDR1 LGHNA and CDR2 YSLEER. Here the CDR3 reads CASSLDTRTDTQYF. In DNA, the CDR3 is TGCGCCAGCAGCCTTGACACCCGCACAGATACGCAGTATTTT.

The J gene is TRBJ2-5, the V gene TRBV19; 7 positions agree with TRBD1. The ends lost 4 bases at V and 3 bases at J; junction bases unmatched: 2. CDR1 and CDR2 (germline): LNHDA, SQIVND (reference sequence). This CDR3 is built from 13 residues. The CDR3: CASSRDRKETQYF. DNA of the CDR3: TGTGCCAGTAGTAGGGACAGAAAAGAGACCCAGTACTTC. The full variable domain, its missing parts supplied by reference TRBV19 and TRBJ2-5, is DGGITQSPKYLFRKEGQNVTLSCEQNLNHDAMYWYRQDPGQGLRLIYYSQIVNDFQKGDIAEGYSVSREKKESFPLTVTSAQKNPTAFYLCASSRDRKETQYFGPGTRLLVL.

The chain couples TRBV6-5 to TRBJ1-6; no clear D gene. V was trimmed by 7 bases and J by 11 bases, leaving 9 bases between them. The CDR3 covers 11 residues. Germline CDR1 is MNHEY and CDR2 is SVGAGI. The DNA for the CDR3 is TGTGCCAGCATTTCGTCTCCACCCCTCCACTTT. It translates to CASISSPPLHF.

The J gene is TRBJ1-1, the V gene TRBV18; maybe TRBD1 (6 bases). The CDR3 is 14 amino acids. V dropped 4 bases and J dropped 4 bases, with 13 bases sitting between them. CDR1 and CDR2 (germline): KGHSH, LQKENI. The CDR3 region is CASSLKQGSTEAFF. Here the CDR3 DNA reads TGTGCCAGCTCACTTAAGCAGGGGAGCACTGAAGCTTTCTTT.

The chain recombines TRBV11-3 with TRBJ1-3; 11 bases fit TRBD1. CDR3 length equals 16 residues. The V segment lost 6 bases and the J segment 2 bases; nucleotides outside the gene matches: 6. Germline values: CDR1 SGHNT, CDR2 YENEEA. Here the CDR3 reads CASSRTGGSPGNTIYF. In DNA, the CDR3 is TGTGCCAGCAGTCGGACAGGGGGCAGTCCTGGAAACACCATATATTTT.

The chain has TRBV29-1 and TRBJ2-7, with 8 bases identical to TRBD1. The V and J ends lost 7 bases and 2 bases, in that order; junction bases with no gene match: 4. Per the germline V gene, CDR1 is SQVTM and CDR2 is ANQGSEA. The length of the CDR3 is 12 residues. As DNA, the CDR3 is TGCAGCGGACAGGGGACAGCCTACGAGCAGTACTTC. Translating it yields CSGQGTAYEQYF.

The chain recombines TRBV5-1 with TRBJ2-2; D perhaps matches TRBD2 (7 bases). With 2 bases removed from V and 5 bases from J, the gap between germline ends came to 13 bases. Germline assignment: CDR1 SGHRS and CDR2 YFSETQ. The CDR3 is 15 residues long. The CDR3 loop reads CASSFQAGQTGELFF. CDR3 coding DNA: TGCGCCAGCAGCTTCCAAGCGGGACAAACCGGGGAGCTGTTTTTT.

The rearrangement links TRBV5-4 to TRBJ2-3, with 15 positions matching TRBD2. The ends lost 4 bases at V and 4 bases at J; junction bases unmatched: 4. Germline assignment: CDR1 SGHNT and CDR2 YYREEE (reference sequence). The CDR3 runs 16 residues. The chain's CDR3 is CASSRTSGRAADTQYF. The CDR3 region has the DNA TGTGCCAGCAGCCGGACTAGCGGGAGGGCTGCAGATACGCAGTATTTT.

V and J are TRBV4-1 and TRBJ2-5; D might be TRBD1 (5 bases). The CDR3 loop spans 15 amino acids. Germline V gene lookup returns CDR1 MGHRA and CDR2 YSYEKL. Trimming shortened V by 4 bases and J by 5 bases, and 17 bases separated the two germline ends. The CDR3 bases are TGCGCCAGCAGCCTAAGGGGCACCTTCTCTGAGACCCAGTACTTC. It codes for CASSLRGTFSETQYF.

The V call is TRBV11-3, the J call TRBJ1-1; TRBD1 matches at 8 bases. V was clipped by 2 bases and J by 4 bases; unmatched bases: 6. CDR1 is SGHNT and CDR2 is YENEEA in the germline V gene. The CDR3 has 15 residues. DNA for the CDR3: TGTGCCAGCAGCTTACAAACAGGGGGAGTCACTGAAGCTTTCTTT. It encodes CASSLQTGGVTEAFF.

The chain is built from TRBV10-3 and TRBJ2-7, with D unclear. The CDR3 spans 12 residues. The germline CDR1 and CDR2 sequences are ENHRY and SYGVKD. The germline V and J ends were trimmed by 8 bases and 4 bases, with 12 bases remaining between them. The CDR3, as DNA: TGTGCCATCGGAACAGCAATATACGAGCAGTACTTC. It encodes CAIGTAIYEQYF.

V gene TRBV30 combines with J gene TRBJ2-5; D possibly corresponds to TRBD2 (5 bases). Per the germline V gene, CDR1 is GTSNPN and CDR2 is SVGIG (reference sequence). The CDR3 consists of 15 residues. V was trimmed by 0 bases and J by 4 bases, leaving 15 bases between them. The chain's CDR3 is CAWSVRGWYGETQYF. CDR3 coding DNA: TGTGCCTGGAGTGTACGCGGGTGGTACGGAGAGACCCAGTACTTC. The whole variable domain, remainder taken from reference TRBV30 and TRBJ2-5, is SQTIHQWPATLVQPVGSPLSLECTVEGTSNPNLYWYRQAAGRGLQLLFYSVGIGQISSEVPQNLSASRPQDRQFILSSKKLLLSDSGFYLCAWSVRGWYGETQYFGPGTRLLVL.

The chain couples TRBV29-1 to TRBJ1-4, with 11 positions matching TRBD1. This CDR3 has 15 amino acids. V shed 7 bases, J shed 8 bases, and the junction held 12 bases outside the gene matches. Germline V gene sequence: CDR1 SQVTM, CDR2 ANQGSEA. The CDR3 sequence: CSARTGGEAGEKLFF. CDR3 sequence (DNA): TGCAGCGCCAGGACAGGGGGCGAGGCCGGAGAAAAACTGTTTTTT.

The chain links TRBV2 to TRBJ2-2; D unresolved. Per germline, CDR1 SNHLY and CDR2 FYNNEI. Trimming pared 3 bases from V and 0 bases from J, leaving 8 bases between. The length of the CDR3 is 15 residues. In DNA form, the CDR3 reads TGTGCCAGCAGTGAGGCCAGGACGAACACCGGGGAGCTGTTTTTT. Protein sequence: CASSEARTNTGELFF.

The rearrangement links TRBV7-6 to TRBJ1-2; a weak D match, TRBD1 (6 bases). The CDR3 spans 14 residues. Germline V gene sequence: CDR1 SGHVS, CDR2 FNYEAQ. V lost 0 bases and J lost 8, with 13 bases in between. CDR3 loop: CASSLAQGPEGYTF. The CDR3 region has the DNA TGTGCCAGCAGCTTAGCGCAGGGGCCCGAAGGCTACACCTTC.

The chain links TRBV18 to TRBJ1-2, with D possibly TRBD1 on 5 matching bases. The germline gives CDR1 KGHSH, CDR2 LQKENI. The CDR3 has 15 amino acids. Trimming removed 0 bases from V and 7 bases from J, with 15 bases in between. This chain's CDR3 is CASSPPSRDSVGYTF. The CDR3 bases are TGTGCCAGCTCACCACCGAGCCGAGACAGCGTTGGCTACACCTTC.

V is TRBV5-1 and J is TRBJ2-1, with 8 bases lining up with TRBD2. Trimming took 2 bases from V and 6 from J; bases not matched to a gene: 7. Germline CDR1 is SGHRS and CDR2 is YFSETQ. The CDR3 length is 15 residues. The CDR3: CASSFSSGGPNEQFF. As DNA, the CDR3 is TGCGCCAGCAGCTTCTCAAGCGGGGGTCCCAATGAGCAGTTCTTC.

V gene TRBV7-2 combines with J gene TRBJ2-1; TRBD2 aligns across 7 bases. With V trimmed by 5 bases and J by 3 bases, 10 bases remained unmatched. Germline CDR1 reads SGHTA; CDR2 reads FQGNSA. The CDR3 sequence is 16 residues long. CDR3 sequence: CASSHTAGARYNEQFF. CDR3 DNA: TGTGCCAGCAGCCACACGGCGGGAGCTCGCTACAATGAGCAGTTCTTC.

The chain couples TRBV12-5 to TRBJ1-2; 7 positions match TRBD1. CDR1 is LGHNT and CDR2 is FRNRAP in the germline V gene. The CDR3 is 17 amino acids. Trimming took 3 bases from V and 1 from J; bases not matched to a gene: 11. In DNA form, the CDR3 reads TGTGCTAGTGGTTTAGTACAGGGGAAGGTACTTAACTATGGCTACACCTTC. Amino acid sequence: CASGLVQGKVLNYGYTF.

The chain couples TRBV6-6 to TRBJ2-7; no clear D. Germline CDR1 MNHNY, CDR2 SVGAGI (reference sequence). The V and J ends lost 4 bases and 9 bases respectively, with 19 bases between them. CDR3 length equals 14 residues. CDR3 sequence: CASSSTEASLGQYF. Written as DNA, the CDR3 is TGTGCCAGCAGTTCGACTGAAGCAAGTCTCGGGCAGTACTTC.

The count of this clone is one. This sequence joins TRBV27 and TRBJ2-1; D not certain. Germline assignment: CDR1 MNHEY and CDR2 SMNVEV (reference sequence). The CDR3 totals 15 residues. Trimming took off 1 base at V and 0 bases at J, with 7 bases between the two ends. CDR3 region: CASSLFEISYNEQFF. In nucleotides, the CDR3 is TGTGCCAGCAGTTTATTTGAGATCTCCTACAATGAGCAGTTCTTC.

A few counts support this clone. The V gene is TRBV7-9, the J gene TRBJ1-1, with 7 positions matching TRBD1. Germline values: CDR1 SEHNR, CDR2 FQNEAQ (reference sequence). The CDR3 runs to 14 residues. Trimming took 2 bases from V and 6 from J; bases not matched to a gene: 6. The CDR3 protein is CASSLTQGSPEAFF. The CDR3 coding sequence is TGTGCCAGCAGCTTAACACAGGGGTCGCCTGAAGCTTTCTTT.